Reported below is one T cell receptor beta chain. Germline loops: CDR1 SGDLS, CDR2 YYNGEE. This CDR3 is built from 15 residues. Deletions cut 4 bases from V and 6 bases from J, with 19 bases between. This entry belongs to a study of blood T cell repertoires in COVID-19. In the study's own analysis: Reference gene primer amplification in the assay estimated nucleated cell counts. Clones were read by immunoSEQ multiplex PCR, and TCRdb kept only the in-frame ones, dropping some. D and trimming come from the DNA, and the V and J calls and clone size come from that table. The table includes 100,000 to 150,000 clones, around 81% detected once.

The source is a young man with COVID-19, enrolled during active disease. What was sequenced was peripheral blood. The rearrangement joins TRBV9 to TRBJ1-1; D is uncertain. Here the CDR3 reads CASSPRGRLGAEAFF. The CDR3 DNA reads TGTGCCAGCAGCCCTAGAGGGAGGCTCGGGGCTGAAGCTTTCTTT. Full variable domain (remainder filled in from reference TRBV9 and TRBJ1-1): DSGVTQTPKHLITATGQRVTLRCSPRSGDLSVYWYQQSLDQGLQFLIQYYNGEERAKGNILERFSAQQFPDLHSELNLSSLELGDSALYFCASSPRGRLGAEAFFGQGTRLTVV.